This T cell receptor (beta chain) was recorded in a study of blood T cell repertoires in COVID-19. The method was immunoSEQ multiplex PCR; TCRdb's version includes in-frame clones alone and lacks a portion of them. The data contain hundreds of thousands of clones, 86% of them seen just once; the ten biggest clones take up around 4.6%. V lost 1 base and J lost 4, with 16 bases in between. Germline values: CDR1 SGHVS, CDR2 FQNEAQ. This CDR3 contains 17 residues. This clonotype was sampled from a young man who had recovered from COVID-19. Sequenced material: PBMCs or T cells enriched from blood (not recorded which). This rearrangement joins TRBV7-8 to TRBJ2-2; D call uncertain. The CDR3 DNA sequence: TGTGCCAGCAGCTTAGGCTTGCGGAGCCGATTCACCGGGGAGCTGTTTTTT. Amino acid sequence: CASSLGLRSRFTGELFF. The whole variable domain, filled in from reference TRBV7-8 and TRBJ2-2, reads GAGVSQSPRYKVAKRGQDVALRCDPISGHVSLFWYQQALGQGPEFLTYFQNEAQLDKSGLPSDRFFAERPEGSVSTLKIQRTQQEDSAVYLCASSLGLRSRFTGELFFGEGSRLTVL.